This passage covers 5 T cell receptor beta chains from one sample sequenced in a study of cytomegalovirus exposure and HLA in healthy donors. PCR amplification relied on 60 Vbeta primers (plus 13 Jbeta primers). Assay used: immunoSEQ multiplex PCR; TCRdb lists only in-frame clones, some missing. The sample totals about 150,000 clones. The sequencing input was PBMCs. Source of these receptors: a man under 40 in good health and CMV-seronegative.

The chain couples TRBV29-1 to TRBJ1-1, with TRBD1 as a possible D gene (6 bases). Trimming took off 5 bases at V and 6 bases at J, with 16 bases between the two ends. Looked up from germline, CDR1 is SQVTM and CDR2 is ANQGSEA. The CDR3 runs 13 residues. In DNA, the CDR3 is TGCAGCGTTCGGACAGCCTTCCGGGCTGAAGCTTTCTTT. It specifies CSVRTAFRAEAFF.

J is TRBJ2-1 and V is TRBV5-1, with 9 bases fitting TRBD2. Germline-derived CDR1 and CDR2 are SGHRS and YFSETQ. This CDR3 contains 16 residues. With V trimmed by 4 bases and J by 9 bases, 14 bases remained unmatched. CDR3: CASSRIGLAGEVEQFF. CDR3 in DNA: TGCGCCAGCAGCAGGATCGGGTTAGCGGGAGAGGTTGAGCAGTTCTTC.

The chain couples TRBV10-2 to TRBJ2-7; D is ambiguous. This CDR3 spans 14 amino acids. V was cut by 3 bases and J by 6 bases, with 15 bases left in between. From germline, CDR1 is WSHSY and CDR2 SAAADI. The DNA for the CDR3 is TGCGCCAGCAGTGAAATCGAGCCCCTTCCCGAGCAGTACTTC. It translates to CASSEIEPLPEQYF.

Here the CDR3 DNA reads TGTGCCAGCAGTTTAGTCTATATGGAGCAGTTCTTC. It specifies CASSLVYMEQFF. V gene TRBV28 combines with J gene TRBJ2-1; D is uncertain. V was trimmed by 2 bases and J by 10 bases, leaving 9 bases between them. This CDR3 spans 12 amino acids. Germline V gene sequence: CDR1 MDHEN, CDR2 SYDVKM.

The chain uses TRBV30 and TRBJ1-6; D remains unclear. Germline-derived CDR1 and CDR2 are GTSNPN and SVGIG (reference sequence). V lost 0 bases, J lost 5 bases, and 8 bases lay in between. The CDR3 totals 14 residues. This CDR3 is CAWSVLADNSPLHF. The CDR3 region has the DNA TGTGCCTGGAGTGTATTGGCAGATAATTCACCCCTCCACTTT.